This TCR beta chain is from a study of shared clonotypes between healthy human individuals. The sorted-subset replicate PCRs were given around 0.2 ug DNA, which is 27,000 or so T cell genomes. The protocol was immunoSEQ multiplex PCR, while the TCRdb copy is restricted to in-frame clones and leaves out a portion. The data show approximately 1.9 million clones, with just under 95% seen just once and approximately 1.6% held by the top ten. As defined, naive CD8 cells were CD45RO-negative and positively selected for CCR7, with terminally differentiated effector memory CD45RA+ cells excluded. The count of this clone is one. The antigen remains unidentified. Study results and limitations: Having only a few donors restricted how much genetic and exposure-history diversity was captured.

The TCR was taken from a man aged 18-30 years in good health. Some clones in this sample may be carry-over from other donors' samples. The sample was naive CD8+ T cells from PBMCs.

CDR3 bases: TGTGCCAGCAGTGAATTGATGGGACTAGCGGGAGCTGGGCACTACAATGAGCAGTTCTTC. It codes for CASSELMGLAGAGHYNEQFF. The genes are TRBV6-1 and TRBJ2-1; 14 bases are a match to TRBD2. The CDR3 contains 20 residues. J was trimmed by 3 bases and V by 2 bases; bases with no gene match: 12. CDR1 and CDR2 (germline): MNHNS, SASEGT.